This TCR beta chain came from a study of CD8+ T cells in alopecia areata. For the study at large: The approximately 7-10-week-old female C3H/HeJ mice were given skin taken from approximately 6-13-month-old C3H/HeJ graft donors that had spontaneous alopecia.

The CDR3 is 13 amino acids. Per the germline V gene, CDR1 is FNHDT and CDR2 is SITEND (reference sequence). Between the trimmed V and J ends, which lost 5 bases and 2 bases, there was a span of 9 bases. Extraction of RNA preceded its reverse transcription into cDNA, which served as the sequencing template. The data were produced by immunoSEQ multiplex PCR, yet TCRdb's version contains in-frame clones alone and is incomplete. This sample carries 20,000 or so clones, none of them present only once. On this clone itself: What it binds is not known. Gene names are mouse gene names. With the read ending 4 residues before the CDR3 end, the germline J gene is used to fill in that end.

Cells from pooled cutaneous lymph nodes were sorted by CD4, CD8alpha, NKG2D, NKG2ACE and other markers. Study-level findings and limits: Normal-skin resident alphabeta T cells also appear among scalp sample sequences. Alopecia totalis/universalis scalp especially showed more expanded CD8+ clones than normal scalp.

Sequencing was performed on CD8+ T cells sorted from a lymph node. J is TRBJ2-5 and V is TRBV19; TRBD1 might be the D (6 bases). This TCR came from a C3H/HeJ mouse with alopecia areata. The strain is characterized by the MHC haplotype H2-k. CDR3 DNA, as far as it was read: TGTGCCAGCAGCAGGGACATCCAAGAC. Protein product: CASSRDIQD. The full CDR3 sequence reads CASSRDIQDTQYF.